The entry below describes one T cell receptor (beta chain). Sequence at one end of the junction differs from germline and may be a read error. This specimen comes from a study of blood T cell repertoires in COVID-19. Produced via immunoSEQ multiplex PCR; TCRdb's table is partial and in-frame only. Counted here are under 300,000 clones, about nine tenths occurring once; the ten biggest clones make up under 2.5%. CDR3 length: 12 residues. This TCR derives from a woman aged 55-70 years who had recovered from COVID-19. The chain is built from TRBV12-3 or TRBV12-4 and TRBJ1-3; no clear D. Sequencing used PBMCs or T cells enriched from blood (not recorded which). In DNA, the CDR3 is TGTGCCAGCAGTTTTGGCGGGAGTAAAGGAAATTTT. Translation gives CASSFGGSKGNF.